The T cell receptor beta chain described here comes from a study of CD8 T cells in Susac syndrome. This clonotype appeared a single time. Trimming left V 4 bases short and J 7 bases short, with 18 bases between. Germline CDR1 is SGHDT and CDR2 is YYEEEE. The CDR3 runs to 15 residues. RNA was extracted with the RNeasy kit, and a quantity of about 0.45 to 1 ug was reverse transcribed using random hexamers. In TCRdb, the immunoSEQ multiplex PCR reads were re-called with MiXCR into one record per CDR3 protein. The sample shows some 130,000 distinct CDR3 sequences, 95% of them seen only once. The sequencing sample was made of CD8+ T cells from PBMCs. The clonotype was recovered from a human donor with Susac syndrome. The rearrangement links TRBV5-6 to TRBJ2-1, with D hard to call. Here the CDR3 reads CASSHSPEVTNEQFF. DNA for the CDR3: TGTGCCAGCAGCCACTCCCCAGAAGTCACAAATGAGCAGTTCTTC.